The 23 T cell receptor beta chains reported below all come from one sample, sequenced in a study of OX40 agonist ivuxolimab in advanced cancers. Produced via immunoSEQ multiplex PCR; TCRdb's table is partial and in-frame only. The profile shows 50,000 to 65,000 clones, approximately 91% of them singletons. Sequencing was performed on CD4+ or CD8+ T cells sorted from blood, taken in a trial of the OX40 agonist ivuxolimab. Receptors originate from an adult with an advanced solid tumor such as melanoma, head and neck, liver or kidney cancer.

V and J are TRBV9 and TRBJ2-1; 7 bases match TRBD1. Germline lookup yields CDR1 SGDLS and CDR2 YYNGEE. The CDR3 is 16 amino acids. V lost 0 bases to trimming and J lost 4 bases; unmatched junction nucleotides: 7. This CDR3 is CASSVAGTARYNEQFF. The CDR3 region has the DNA TGTGCCAGCAGCGTAGCTGGGACAGCTCGTTACAATGAGCAGTTCTTC.

This chain uses TRBV4-3 with TRBJ2-7; 8 bases are a match to TRBD2. Per the germline V gene, CDR1 is LGHNA and CDR2 is YSLEER. The CDR3 has 15 residues. Trimming at V came to 2 bases and at J to 0 bases, leaving 3 bases not matched to a gene. In nucleotides, the CDR3 is TGCGCCAGCAGCCAAATAGCGGGAAGCTCCTACGAGCAGTACTTC. The encoded protein is CASSQIAGSSYEQYF.

The chain couples TRBV7-9 to TRBJ2-7; D remains unclear. V shed 2 bases and J shed 6 bases, with 11 bases lying between them. The CDR3 covers 13 residues. Germline-derived CDR1 and CDR2 are SEHNR and FQNEAQ (reference sequence). Here the CDR3 reads CASSLFPGPEQYF. Here the CDR3 DNA reads TGTGCCAGCAGCTTATTTCCCGGCCCCGAGCAGTACTTC.

The CDR3 reads CASSLPVGAGETQYF. CDR3 bases: TGTGCCAGCAGCTTACCTGTGGGGGCCGGAGAGACCCAGTACTTC. The chain couples TRBV5-4 to TRBJ2-5; D might be TRBD1 (6 bases). The V gene lost 2 bases and the J gene lost 4 bases, with 15 bases spanning the gap. CDR3 length: 15 residues. The germline V gene has CDR1 SGHNT and CDR2 YYREEE (reference sequence). The full variable domain, with the rest looked up from reference TRBV5-4 and TRBJ2-5, is ETGVTQSPTHLIKTRGQQVTLRCSSQSGHNTVSWYQQALGQGPQFIFQYYREEENGRGNFPPRFSGLQFPNYSSELNVNALELDDSALYLCASSLPVGAGETQYFGPGTRLLVL.

V and J are TRBV28 and TRBJ1-5; D not resolved. Per the germline V gene, CDR1 is MDHEN and CDR2 is SYDVKM. The V end lost 5 bases, the J end lost 0 bases, and 8 bases lay between the germline ends. This CDR3 region has 14 residues. CDR3 bases: TGTGCCAGCAGTCAGAGATATAGCAATCAGCCCCAGCATTTT. It yields the protein CASSQRYSNQPQHF.

The chain has TRBV9 and TRBJ2-2; TRBD2 aligns across 15 bases. Losses at the gene ends were 3 bases for V and 3 bases for J; bases not matched to a gene: 3. Germline V gene data show CDR1 as SGDLS and CDR2 as YYNGEE. The CDR3 is 17 residues long. CDR3 protein: CASSGTSGREDTGELFF. The CDR3 region has the DNA TGTGCCAGCAGCGGGACTAGCGGGAGGGAAGACACCGGGGAGCTGTTTTTT.

V usage is TRBV6-5 and J usage is TRBJ1-5, with D unresolved. CDR3 size: 15 residues. Germline lookup yields CDR1 MNHEY and CDR2 SVGAGI. Trimming took off 4 bases at V and 7 bases at J, with 17 bases between the two ends. The CDR3 DNA follows: TGTGCCAGCAGTTTCAGTGCGGTGGGAAAGCAGCCCCAGCATTTT. Its translation is CASSFSAVGKQPQHF.

The chain links TRBV19 to TRBJ2-5; tentatively, D is TRBD2 (6 bases). Looked up from germline, CDR1 is LNHDA and CDR2 is SQIVND (reference sequence). This CDR3 is 18 amino acids long. The V and J ends lost 3 bases and 7 bases respectively, with 27 bases between them. The CDR3, as DNA: TGTGCCAGTAGTATCGTACTAGCACGAGACCCAGTACTTGGGACCCAGTACTTC. Translation: CASSIVLARDPVLGTQYF.

This sequence joins TRBV6-5 and TRBJ1-1; D is undetermined. The V gene lost 2 bases and the J gene lost 5 bases, with 12 bases spanning the gap. The CDR3 loop spans 14 amino acids. The germline V gene encodes CDR1 MNHEY and CDR2 SVGAGI. CDR3 residues: CASSYDRMRTEAFF. The CDR3 DNA is TGTGCCAGCAGTTACGACCGAATGAGGACTGAAGCTTTCTTT.

The chain recombines TRBV4-1 with TRBJ2-3; either TRBD1 or TRBD2 may fit D (5 bases each). The CDR3 consists of 19 residues. Per germline, CDR1 MGHRA and CDR2 YSYEKL. V was clipped by 0 bases and J by 2 bases, with 21 bases between them. The CDR3 sequence: CASSQDRVGDGISTDTQYF. In DNA, the CDR3 is TGCGCCAGCAGCCAAGATAGGGTTGGGGACGGAATCTCCACAGATACGCAGTATTTT.

The chain couples TRBV28 to TRBJ2-7, with D possibly being TRBD1 (6 bases). Germline lookup yields CDR1 MDHEN and CDR2 SYDVKM. The length of the CDR3 is 16 residues. Trimming took 5 bases from V and 3 from J, leaving 20 bases between them. The CDR3 DNA follows: TGTGCCAGCAGTGCTCGCTTTGGGGGCGAGGACTACGAGCAGTACTTC. It translates to CASSARFGGEDYEQYF.

The chain links TRBV19 to TRBJ2-1, with TRBD2 identical over 10 bases. The V and J ends lost 5 bases and 8 bases, in that order; junction bases with no gene match: 9. CDR1 and CDR2 (germline): LNHDA, SQIVND (reference sequence). The CDR3 is made up of 15 amino acids. The CDR3 is CASSWSGRAEYEQFF. As DNA, the CDR3 is TGTGCCAGTAGTTGGAGCGGGAGGGCCGAGTATGAGCAGTTCTTC.

The gene calls are TRBV13 and TRBJ2-7, with D possibly matching TRBD2 (6 bases). Trimming took off 5 bases at V and 5 bases at J, with 16 bases between the two ends. The CDR3 loop spans 14 amino acids. CDR1 PRHDT and CDR2 FYEKMQ come from the germline V gene (reference sequence). The CDR3 bases are TGTGCCAGCAGCCCCGCCTCGGGAGTCCACGAGCAGTACTTC. Its translation is CASSPASGVHEQYF.

The rearrangement links TRBV29-1 to TRBJ2-1; 9 bases line up with TRBD1. V lost 1 base, J lost 2 bases, and 0 bases stayed unmatched. The CDR3 totals 14 residues. The germline V gene encodes CDR1 SQVTM and CDR2 ANQGSEA. In nucleotides, the CDR3 is TGCAGCGTTGAAGGACAGGGGGCCTACAATGAGCAGTTCTTC. It translates to CSVEGQGAYNEQFF.

As to this clone: The sample has other DNA sequences that encode this CDR3 too. The rearrangement links TRBV9 to TRBJ2-5, with TRBD1 identical over 9 bases. The CDR3 sequence is 15 residues long. V was clipped by 3 bases and J by 5 bases; unmatched bases: 8. Germline CDR1 and CDR2: SGDLS and YYNGEE. The CDR3 DNA reads TGTGCCAGCAGCGGGGGACAGGGTGCAGGGGAGACCCAGTACTTC. It codes for CASSGGQGAGETQYF. The full variable domain, rest sourced from reference TRBV9 and TRBJ2-5, is DSGVTQTPKHLITATGQRVTLRCSPRSGDLSVYWYQQSLDQGLQFLIQYYNGEERAKGNILERFSAQQFPDLHSELNLSSLELGDSALYFCASSGGQGAGETQYFGPGTRLLVL.

The chain couples TRBV28 to TRBJ2-1; 7 positions agree with TRBD2. Germline assignment: CDR1 MDHEN and CDR2 SYDVKM. The CDR3 is 16 amino acids. Losses at the gene ends were 1 base for V and 0 bases for J; bases not matched to a gene: 3. CDR3 bases: TGTGCCAGCAGTTTATTCGGCGGGAGCTCCTACAATGAGCAGTTCTTC. It is translated as CASSLFGGSSYNEQFF.

The chain couples TRBV30 to TRBJ2-3, with D perhaps assigned TRBD1 or TRBD2 (6 bases each). Germline CDR1 GTSNPN, CDR2 SVGIG (reference sequence). With 5 bases removed from V and 1 base from J, the gap between germline ends came to 10 bases. This CDR3 region has 13 residues. CDR3 region: CAWARGGTDTQYF. Here the CDR3 DNA reads TGTGCCTGGGCTAGGGGGGGCACAGATACGCAGTATTTT.

This CDR3 reads CATSRVNEKLFF. CDR3 in DNA: TGTGCCACCAGCAGAGTTAATGAAAAACTGTTTTTT. The rearrangement links TRBV15 to TRBJ1-4; no clear D. V dropped 1 base and J dropped 4 bases, with 1 base sitting between them. This CDR3 comprises 12 residues. In germline, CDR1 is LNHNV, CDR2 YYDKDF (reference sequence).

The chain has TRBV6-5 and TRBJ2-7; 13 bases agree with TRBD2. The length of the CDR3 is 15 residues. Germline CDR1 reads MNHEY; CDR2 reads SVGAGI. V was pared by 5 bases and J by 2 bases, with 3 bases of the junction left unmatched. In nucleotides, the CDR3 is TGTGCCAGCAGTGGGACTAGCGGGGCAGCCTACGAGCAGTACTTC. This sequence encodes CASSGTSGAAYEQYF.

The chain is built from TRBV4-1 and TRBJ2-7; D might be TRBD2 (6 bases). Per germline, CDR1 MGHRA and CDR2 YSYEKL. CDR3 size: 14 residues. The V end was cut by 3 bases, the J end by 6 bases, with 15 bases between. CDR3 DNA: TGCGCCAGCAGCCAGGCACTGGAGGGGCTCGAGCAGTACTTC. Its protein product is CASSQALEGLEQYF.

The rearrangement joins TRBV2 to TRBJ2-1; 7 bases are a match to TRBD2. The CDR3 has 18 residues. Germline V gene data show CDR1 as SNHLY and CDR2 as FYNNEI. Trimming removed 5 bases from V and 0 bases from J; junction bases left unmatched: 13. The CDR3 loop is CASSPTTASGSSYNEQFF. The DNA for the CDR3 is TGTGCCAGCAGTCCAACTACGGCTAGCGGAAGCTCCTACAATGAGCAGTTCTTC.

The chain recombines TRBV27 with TRBJ2-3, with D unclear. The V gene lost 6 bases and the J gene lost 5 bases, with 6 bases spanning the gap. Germline CDR1 is MNHEY and CDR2 is SMNVEV (reference sequence). The CDR3 is 11 amino acids. The CDR3 region is CASSRRDTQYF. For the CDR3, the DNA is TGTGCCAGCAGCAGGAGAGATACGCAGTATTTT.

This sequence joins TRBV6-4 and TRBJ1-5; D gene unclear. This CDR3 is 14 amino acids long. Trimming removed 6 bases from V and 4 bases from J, with 13 bases in between. CDR1 is MRHNA and CDR2 is SNTAGT in the germline V gene. This CDR3 is CASSEGRGNQPQHF. The CDR3 DNA is TGTGCCAGCAGCGAGGGTCGTGGGAATCAGCCCCAGCATTTT.